This T cell receptor (beta chain) was identified in a study of shared clonotypes between healthy human individuals. Naive-designated CD8 cells lacked CD45RO, were positively enriched for CCR7, and omitted terminally differentiated effector memory CD45RA+ cells. Looked up from germline, CDR1 is SGDLS and CDR2 is YYNGEE. V lost 1 base and J lost 6; bases outside the gene matches: 10. CDR3 length: 17 amino acids. Produced via immunoSEQ multiplex PCR; TCRdb's table is partial and in-frame only. The sample carries millions of clones, roughly 91% recorded once. The source of this sequence is a man between 18 and 35 years old in good health. Some clones in this sample may be carry-over from other donors' samples. Input material: naive CD8+ T cells from PBMCs. The V gene is TRBV9, the J gene TRBJ2-1; 10 bases agree with TRBD1. The CDR3 DNA sequence: TGTGCCAGCAGCGTAACTACTGGGACAGGGGCTGGCAATGAGCAGTTCTTC. It yields the protein CASSVTTGTGAGNEQFF.